The 7 T cell receptor beta chains reported below all come from one sample, sequenced in a study of T-cell memory formation after mild COVID-19. Via MiXCR, TCRdb re-called the 5' RACE reads, giving one row per CDR3 protein. This table holds 250,000 to 350,000 distinct CDR3 sequences, 16% found once. Material: PBMCs or a T cell subset sorted from them (not recorded which). The receptors were sampled from a man aged 18 to 29 who had mild COVID-19 (a few samples of this study predate the infection). Cell type and time point are not known.

This clonotype has a handful of counts. The V call is TRBV24-1, the J call TRBJ2-3; TRBD1 aligns across 8 bases. V shed 1 base and J 5 bases; nucleotides not matched to a gene: 7. The CDR3 length is 16 residues. Per germline, CDR1 KGHDR and CDR2 SFDVKD. CDR3 residues: CATSDFGTGRRDTQYF. The CDR3 nucleotides read TGTGCCACCAGTGATTTCGGGACAGGCCGTAGAGATACGCAGTATTTT.

J is TRBJ2-1 and V is TRBV9, with TRBD2 identical over 7 bases. The CDR3 consists of 15 residues. V shed 3 bases, J shed 3 bases, and the junction held 6 bases outside the gene matches. Germline loops: CDR1 SGDLS, CDR2 YYNGEE. This CDR3 reads CASSERTSLYNEQFF. The DNA of the CDR3 is TGTGCCAGCAGCGAGCGGACTAGTCTCTACAATGAGCAGTTCTTC.

The J gene is TRBJ1-1, the V gene TRBV29-1, with no clear D. Trimming stripped 4 bases from V and 2 bases from J, with 14 bases between. Germline assignment: CDR1 SQVTM and CDR2 ANQGSEA. This CDR3 region has 14 residues. The CDR3 DNA is TGCAGCGTTGCTGGGTTTGGGAGAAACACTGAAGCTTTCTTT. Translation: CSVAGFGRNTEAFF.

The V and J genes are TRBV28 and TRBJ2-7, with 7 bases that match TRBD1. Germline V gene sequence: CDR1 MDHEN, CDR2 SYDVKM. CDR3 size: 13 residues. V was pared by 0 bases and J by 6 bases, with 2 bases of the junction left unmatched. CDR3 sequence: CASSLWAGGEQYV. CDR3 nucleotides: TGTGCCAGCAGTTTATGGGCAGGGGGCGAGCAGTACGTC.

The J gene is TRBJ2-3, the V gene TRBV20-1; no definite D call. V lost 0 bases and J lost 6, with 13 bases in between. Germline V gene sequence: CDR1 DFQATT, CDR2 SNEGSKA (reference sequence). The CDR3 length is 14 residues. The DNA for the CDR3 is TGCAGTGCTAGAGATAGAACGGGTGGGGATACGCAGTATTTT. Translated: CSARDRTGGDTQYF.

This clonotype was seen many times. The chain employs TRBV6-2 or TRBV6-3 and TRBJ2-3; D uncertain. Germline-derived CDR1 and CDR2 are MNHEY and SVGEGT. The CDR3 is 14 amino acids. V was trimmed by 0 bases and J by 0 bases, leaving 4 bases between them. In DNA, the CDR3 is TGTGCCAGCAGTTACTCGACTAGCACAGATACGCAGTATTTT. It codes for CASSYSTSTDTQYF.

This rearrangement joins TRBV7-7 to TRBJ2-1; D unclear. Trimming pared 3 bases from V and 9 bases from J, leaving 12 bases between. Germline V gene lookup returns CDR1 SSHAT and CDR2 FNYEAQ (reference sequence). The CDR3 covers 13 residues. The DNA of the CDR3 is TGTGCCAGCAGCTTGCTTAACTTCGGTGAGCAGTTCTTC. It encodes CASSLLNFGEQFF.